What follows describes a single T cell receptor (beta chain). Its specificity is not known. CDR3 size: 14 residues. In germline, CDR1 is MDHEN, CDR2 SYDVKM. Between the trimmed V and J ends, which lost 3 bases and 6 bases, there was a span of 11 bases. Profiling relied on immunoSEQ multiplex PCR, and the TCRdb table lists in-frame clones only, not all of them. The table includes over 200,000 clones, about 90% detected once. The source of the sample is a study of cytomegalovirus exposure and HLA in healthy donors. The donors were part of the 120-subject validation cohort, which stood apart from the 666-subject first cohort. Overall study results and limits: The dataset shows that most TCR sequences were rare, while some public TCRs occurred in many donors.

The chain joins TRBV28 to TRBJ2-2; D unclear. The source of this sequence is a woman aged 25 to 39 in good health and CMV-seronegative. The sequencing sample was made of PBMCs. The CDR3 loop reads CASSLPQFSGELFF. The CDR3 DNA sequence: TGTGCCAGCAGTTTGCCACAGTTTTCCGGGGAGCTGTTTTTT.